This T cell receptor beta chain originates from a study of cytomegalovirus exposure and HLA in healthy donors. General study results and limits: In a later analysis, specific HLA alleles were associated with about 18,000 TCR beta sequences at a 0.05 false discovery rate.

This clone was seen a few times. The antigen is unknown. In the PCR, 60 Vbeta and 13 Jbeta primers were used. Sequenced by immunoSEQ multiplex PCR; TCRdb stores in-frame clones only, minus some. This table holds about 170,000 clones, around 62% found once. Germline CDR1 reads GTSNPN; CDR2 reads SVGIG (reference sequence). Between the trimmed V and J ends, which lost 5 bases and 9 bases, there was a span of 8 bases. The CDR3 spans 11 residues. Healthy bone marrow donors made up the donors. Unrecorded immune exposures were likely, despite nominal health at sampling. The sequenced material came from PBMCs. The chain couples TRBV30 to TRBJ1-6, with D hard to call. The receptor's source is a man aged 35-49 years in good health and CMV-seronegative. Here the CDR3 reads CAWAESSPLHF. The CDR3 DNA follows: TGTGCCTGGGCGGAGAGTTCACCCCTCCACTTT.